These 17 T cell receptor beta chains originate from one sample sequenced in a study of T-cell reconstitution after alpha-beta-depleted transplantation in children. A TCRbeta library incorporating unique molecular identifiers was prepared. A single record per CDR3 protein comes from TCRdb applying MiXCR to the PCR reads. Among roughly 89,000 distinct CDR3 sequences listed, approximately 12% were seen once. The source was PBMCs from the stem cell graft donor, collected from the stem cell graft. These receptors came from a human donor who donated a stem cell graft to a child with inherited bone marrow failure.

This clonotype was recorded at least ten times. This chain joins TRBV9 and TRBJ2-1; 12 positions agree with TRBD2. Germline lookup yields CDR1 SGDLS and CDR2 YYNGEE. J gave up 8 bases and V 3 bases, and 6 bases lay outside the gene matches. This CDR3 spans 15 amino acids. The CDR3 region is CASSALAGGHDEQFF. The CDR3, as DNA: TGTGCCAGCAGCGCCCTAGCGGGGGGGCACGATGAGCAGTTCTTC.

There are many counts of this clonotype. The gene calls are TRBV7-9 and TRBJ2-5, with D possibly being TRBD2 (5 bases). Gene TRBJ2-1 matches the end of the DNA better, so the J call may be wrong. This CDR3 spans 14 amino acids. CDR1 and CDR2 from the germline V gene are SEHNR and FQNEAQ (reference sequence). For the CDR3, the DNA is TGTGCCAGCAGCCCCTCGTACACAGCGGAGACCCAGTTCTTC. Its translation is CASSPSYTAETQFF.

This clonotype came up many times. The V and J genes are TRBV30 and TRBJ1-1; tentative D call: TRBD1 (5 bases). V was pared by 1 base and J by 4 bases, with 10 bases between. CDR1 and CDR2 from the germline V gene are GTSNPN and SVGIG (reference sequence). This CDR3 comprises 13 residues. The CDR3 coding sequence is TGTGCCTGGAGTGAGGGGCTTGGCACTGAAGCTTTCTTT. Its protein is CAWSEGLGTEAFF.

This clonotype was counted ten times or more. The chain uses TRBV29-1 and TRBJ2-7, with a possible D match to TRBD1 (7 bases). CDR1 SQVTM and CDR2 ANQGSEA come from the germline V gene. V lost 0 bases and J 2 bases, leaving 14 bases between the germline ends. The CDR3 extends over 15 amino acids. The CDR3, as DNA: TGCAGCGTTGAAGATCGCGGGGACAGAACCTACGAGCAGTACTTC. Amino acid sequence: CSVEDRGDRTYEQYF.

This clonotype was seen repeatedly, ten times or more. The gene calls are TRBV12-3 or TRBV12-4 and TRBJ2-6; D unresolved. The V and J ends lost 3 bases and 3 bases respectively, with 0 bases between them. The CDR3 runs to 12 residues. The CDR3 here is CASSFGANVLTF. CDR3 DNA sequence: TGTGCCAGCAGTTTTGGGGCCAACGTCCTGACTTTC.

This clonotype was seen repeatedly, ten times or more. Here the CDR3 reads CASSLAGGRTQTQYF. Here the CDR3 DNA reads TGTGCCAGCAGCTTAGCGGGGGGCCGAACCCAGACCCAGTACTTC. The V and J genes are TRBV7-9 and TRBJ2-5, with D possibly being TRBD1 or TRBD2 (6 bases each). Germline V gives CDR1 SEHNR, CDR2 FQNEAQ (reference sequence). The CDR3 runs to 15 residues. Deletions cut 0 bases from V and 6 bases from J, with 14 bases between.

There are many counts of this clonotype. The chain recombines TRBV24-1 with TRBJ2-7, with D possibly matching TRBD1 (5 bases). Per germline, CDR1 KGHDR and CDR2 SFDVKD. This CDR3 is 13 amino acids long. The germline V and J ends were trimmed by 2 bases and 3 bases, with 7 bases remaining between them. The CDR3 DNA sequence: TGTGCCACCAGTGATTGGGGCAGCTACGAGCAGTACTTC. Amino acids: CATSDWGSYEQYF.

This clonotype has at least ten counts. This sequence joins TRBV7-8 and TRBJ2-6; 8 nucleotides match TRBD1. Losses at the gene ends were 1 base for V and 4 bases for J; bases not matched to a gene: 3. CDR3 length: 16 residues. CDR1 SGHVS and CDR2 FQNEAQ come from the germline V gene. CDR3 loop: CASSLGDRSGANVLTF. The CDR3 region has the DNA TGTGCCAGCAGCTTAGGGGACAGGTCGGGGGCCAACGTCCTGACTTTC. Full variable domain (missing parts from reference TRBV7-8 and TRBJ2-6): GAGVSQSPRYKVAKRGQDVALRCDPISGHVSLFWYQQALGQGPEFLTYFQNEAQLDKSGLPSDRFFAERPEGSVSTLKIQRTQQEDSAVYLCASSLGDRSGANVLTFGAGSRLTVL.

This clonotype has just a few counts. This chain links TRBV7-9 with TRBJ2-3; D is unresolved. Trimming shortened V by 5 bases and J by 2 bases, and 8 bases separated the two germline ends. The CDR3 length is 13 residues. Germline V CDR1 and CDR2: SEHNR, FQNEAQ (reference sequence). CDR3 sequence: CASSPRNTDTQYF. CDR3 coding DNA: TGTGCCAGCAGCCCAAGGAACACAGATACGCAGTATTTT.

The chain couples TRBV10-2 to TRBJ1-1; D might be TRBD1 (6 bases). V was cut by 7 bases and J by 8 bases, with 11 bases left in between. CDR3 length: 11 residues. The germline V gene encodes CDR1 WSHSY and CDR2 SAAADI. The CDR3 loop is CASIWGQEAFF. The CDR3 coding sequence is TGCGCCAGCATATGGGGGCAGGAAGCTTTCTTT.

In its sample, this clonotype was seen many times. The chain joins TRBV7-9 to TRBJ1-5; D possibly corresponds to TRBD1 (5 bases). CDR1 is SEHNR and CDR2 is FQNEAQ in the germline V gene (reference sequence). The CDR3 covers 14 residues. V dropped 8 bases and J dropped 2 bases, with 13 bases sitting between them. In DNA form, the CDR3 reads TGTGCCAGCGGGGGTGGAGAGGGCAATCAGCCCCAGCATTTT. Translating it yields CASGGGEGNQPQHF.

This clonotype was picked up many times. The chain has TRBV12-3 or TRBV12-4 and TRBJ1-2; no clear D. There are 13 residues in the CDR3. Trimming removed 7 bases from V and 4 bases from J, with 13 bases in between. CDR3 DNA sequence: TGTGCCAGCAACTATGGCAGAGCCTATGGCTACACCTTC. Encoded protein: CASNYGRAYGYTF.

This clonotype was observed at least ten times. The chain carries TRBV4-1 and TRBJ2-1; D unresolved. The germline V gene encodes CDR1 MGHRA and CDR2 YSYEKL. The V end was cut by 2 bases, the J end by 7 bases, with 9 bases between. The CDR3 runs to 13 residues. The CDR3 protein is CASSQWPRNEQFF. The CDR3 DNA is TGCGCCAGCAGCCAATGGCCGCGGAATGAGCAGTTCTTC.

This clonotype came up many times. The chain recombines TRBV15 with TRBJ1-3; D call uncertain. This CDR3 spans 12 amino acids. Germline CDR1 is LNHNV and CDR2 is YYDKDF (reference sequence). V was shortened by 3 bases and J by 8 bases, with 8 bases between the two germline ends. CDR3 DNA: TGTGCCACCAGCAGGCTCGCGGACACCATATATTTT. The encoded protein is CATSRLADTIYF.

This clonotype was detected ten times or more. The CDR3 nucleotides read TGCAGTGCTCACCAGGGTGGTCGTGAAAAACTGTTTTTT. Amino acids: CSAHQGGREKLFF. This chain connects TRBV20-1 to TRBJ1-4; D is perhaps TRBD1 (5 bases). Germline V CDR1 and CDR2: DFQATT, SNEGSKA (reference sequence). The CDR3 sequence is 13 residues long. V lost 5 bases and J lost 7, with 14 bases in between.

In this sample, this clonotype turned up many times. The chain has TRBV20-1 and TRBJ1-4, with a tentative D call TRBD1 (5 bases). Germline CDR1 DFQATT, CDR2 SNEGSKA (reference sequence). Trimming removed 4 bases from V and 8 bases from J, with 14 bases in between. This CDR3 spans 13 amino acids. This CDR3 reads CSATGTAGEKLFF. DNA of the CDR3: TGCAGTGCTACCGGGACGGCCGGAGAAAAACTGTTTTTT.

This clonotype was recorded at least ten times. This sequence joins TRBV5-1 and TRBJ1-1; tentatively, D is TRBD1 (6 bases). The germline gives CDR1 SGHRS, CDR2 YFSETQ. This CDR3 is 14 amino acids long. V gave up 3 bases and J gave up 0 bases, with 9 bases separating them. CDR3 sequence (DNA): TGCGCCAGCAGCTCAAGGGGGTTGAACACTGAAGCTTTCTTT. It is translated as CASSSRGLNTEAFF.